The 30 T cell receptor beta chains listed next were all sequenced from one sample in a study of blood T cell repertoires in COVID-19. The data were produced by immunoSEQ multiplex PCR, yet TCRdb's version contains in-frame clones alone and is incomplete. The profile shows roughly 86,000 clones, 80% of them singletons. The material sequenced was peripheral blood. The receptors here all came from a man between 50 and 59 years old who had recovered from COVID-19.

This rearrangement joins TRBV11-2 to TRBJ1-6, with a possible D match to TRBD1 (5 bases). Between the trimmed V and J ends, which lost 2 bases and 11 bases, there was a span of 16 bases. The CDR3 is made up of 15 amino acids. Germline CDR1 is SGHAT and CDR2 is FQNNGV. In nucleotides, the CDR3 is TGTGCCAGCAGCTTATGGGGTGGGGGGGGTGCACCCCTCCACTTT. Translated, it gives CASSLWGGGGAPLHF. Using reference TRBV11-2 and TRBJ1-6 for the parts outside the CDR3, the full variable domain is EAGVAQSPRYKIIEKRQSVAFWCNPISGHATLYWYQQILGQGPKLLIQFQNNGVVDDSQLPKDRFSAERLKGVDSTLKIQPAKLEDSAVYLCASSLWGGGGAPLHFGNGTRLTVT.

The rearrangement links TRBV3-1 (or the pseudogene TRBV3-2) to TRBJ1-1, with D hard to call. V was shortened by 0 bases and J by 7 bases, with 9 bases between the two germline ends. CDR1 is LGHDT, CDR2 YNNKEL, per germline (reference sequence). CDR3 length: 13 residues. CDR3 residues: CASSQDPGNEAFF. The CDR3 DNA is TGTGCCAGCAGCCAAGATCCTGGCAATGAAGCTTTCTTT.

V gene TRBV30 combines with J gene TRBJ1-1, with D unclear. The CDR3 has 10 residues. Germline-derived CDR1 and CDR2 are GTSNPN and SVGIG (reference sequence). V lost 5 bases and J lost 6, with 7 bases in between. The CDR3 reads CAWGFAEAFF. The CDR3 DNA sequence: TGTGCCTGGGGGTTCGCTGAAGCTTTCTTT.

The chain carries TRBV5-4 and TRBJ1-6; 8 nucleotides line up with TRBD1. Germline V gives CDR1 SGHNT, CDR2 YYREEE (reference sequence). This CDR3 comprises 15 residues. V was pared by 7 bases and J by 7 bases, with 10 bases of the junction left unmatched. The CDR3 DNA is TGTGCCAGCTCTCGGGACAGGCACCTCAATTCACCCCTCCACTTT. Translating it yields CASSRDRHLNSPLHF.

The sample holds many counts of this clone. The genes are TRBV6-5 and TRBJ1-2; D uncertain. CDR1 is MNHEY, CDR2 SVGAGI, per germline. Deletions cut 2 bases from V and 4 bases from J, with 17 bases between. CDR3 size: 16 residues. Written as DNA, the CDR3 is TGTGCCAGCAGTTACCTCCGGACGGGCGGGAGCTATGGCTACACCTTC. Encoded protein: CASSYLRTGGSYGYTF.

V gene TRBV5-1 combines with J gene TRBJ2-5, with 8 bases matching TRBD2. CDR1 and CDR2 from the germline V gene are SGHRS and YFSETQ. The junction had 3 bases not matched to a gene; V was cut back by 0 bases and J by 2 bases. CDR3 length: 15 residues. CDR3 nucleotides: TGCGCCAGCAGCTTGGCGACTAGCGATCAAGAGACCCAGTACTTC. This encodes CASSLATSDQETQYF.

The V gene is TRBV24-1, the J gene TRBJ2-3; the D gene is possibly TRBD1 (5 bases). CDR1 KGHDR and CDR2 SFDVKD come from the germline V gene. V lost 6 bases and J lost 11, with 20 bases in between. This CDR3 is 14 amino acids long. The CDR3 DNA follows: TGTGCCACCAGTTTTTCAGATACGCAGGGTAAGCAGTATTTT. Translating gives CATSFSDTQGKQYF.

The chain recombines TRBV7-9 with TRBJ2-3; the match to TRBD2 covers 10 bases. CDR1 is SEHNR and CDR2 is FQNEAQ in the germline V gene (reference sequence). There are 16 residues in the CDR3. The J segment lost 4 bases and the V segment lost 0 bases, leaving 4 bases of the junction unmatched. The CDR3 DNA sequence: TGTGCCAGCAGCTTAGCGAGAAGCGGGAGGGCAGATACGCAGTATTTT. Its protein product is CASSLARSGRADTQYF.

The rearrangement uses TRBV2 and TRBJ1-4; the D is unclear. There are 10 residues in the CDR3. The germline V and J ends were trimmed by 7 bases and 7 bases, with 4 bases remaining between them. Germline assignment: CDR1 SNHLY and CDR2 FYNNEI. CDR3 protein: CASTLEKLFF. CDR3 coding DNA: TGTGCCAGCACCCTTGAAAAACTGTTTTTT.

The V call is TRBV18, the J call TRBJ2-7, with D possibly matching TRBD2 (6 bases). There are 14 residues in the CDR3. The ends were cut back, 5 bases at V and 2 bases at J, with 13 bases in the middle. Per the germline V gene, CDR1 is KGHSH and CDR2 is LQKENI. In DNA, the CDR3 is TGTGCCAGCTCATACGGGGACTTGACCTACGAGCAGTACTTC. It is translated as CASSYGDLTYEQYF.

The chain links TRBV6-2 or TRBV6-3 to TRBJ2-7, with TRBD1 matching 8 bases. Germline trimming cut 5 bases from V and 3 bases from J; bases unmatched to any gene: 9. CDR3 length: 15 amino acids. Germline values: CDR1 MNHEY, CDR2 SVGEGT. The CDR3: CASSNGQGLVYEQYF. In nucleotides, the CDR3 is TGTGCCAGCAGTAATGGACAGGGTCTAGTCTACGAGCAGTACTTC.

V and J are TRBV5-1 and TRBJ2-3; a possible D gene is TRBD2 (7 bases). Germline V lookup: CDR1 SGHRS, CDR2 YFSETQ. The CDR3 is 13 amino acids. V lost 5 bases, J lost 2 bases, and 9 bases lay in between. The CDR3 DNA follows: TGCGCCAGCAGAGGGGGGGACACAGATACGCAGTATTTT. Amino acids: CASRGGDTDTQYF.

The chain uses TRBV4-1 and TRBJ2-5; 8 positions match TRBD2. With V trimmed by 2 bases and J by 4 bases, 12 bases remained unmatched. Germline CDR1 MGHRA, CDR2 YSYEKL. The length of the CDR3 is 17 residues. CDR3 coding DNA: TGCGCCAGCAGCCAACCTGATCGGGGGGGTGGTCGAGAGACCCAGTACTTC. Translating it yields CASSQPDRGGGRETQYF.

The rearrangement uses TRBV9 and TRBJ2-5; maybe TRBD2 (7 bases). The CDR3 is 16 residues long. The V and J ends lost 5 bases and 4 bases respectively, with 21 bases between them. Germline CDR1 is SGDLS and CDR2 is YYNGEE. For the CDR3, the DNA is TGTGCCAGCAGTCGAAGCATGCAGGGGAGGGTAGAGACCCAGTACTTC. Translation gives CASSRSMQGRVETQYF.

This clone appeared once. V and J are TRBV11-2 and TRBJ1-4; D remains ambiguous. The CDR3 runs to 14 residues. V gave up 0 bases and J gave up 8 bases, with 10 bases separating them. The germline CDR1 and CDR2 sequences are SGHAT and FQNNGV. CDR3 DNA sequence: TGTGCCAGCAGCTTAGATGGCTTTCGCGAAAAACTGTTTTTT. The encoded protein is CASSLDGFREKLFF.

V is TRBV5-4 and J is TRBJ1-6; 8 bases match TRBD1. J was trimmed by 6 bases and V by 4 bases; bases with no gene match: 6. The CDR3 has 15 residues. Germline CDR1 is SGHNT and CDR2 is YYREEE (reference sequence). Here the CDR3 reads CASSPGQVFNSPLHF. In DNA form, the CDR3 reads TGTGCCAGCAGCCCGGGACAGGTGTTTAATTCACCCCTCCACTTT.

The chain has TRBV19 and TRBJ1-1; unclear D gene. This CDR3 is built from 13 residues. Trimming took 6 bases from V and 4 from J, leaving 12 bases between them. Germline V lookup: CDR1 LNHDA, CDR2 SQIVND (reference sequence). The CDR3 here is CASSNIIGTEAFF. The CDR3 coding sequence is TGTGCCAGTAGCAATATAATCGGCACTGAAGCTTTCTTT.

This clone was counted a few times. The J gene is TRBJ2-2, the V gene TRBV6-1; the D gene is possibly TRBD2 (7 bases). Germline CDR1 MNHNS, CDR2 SASEGT. Trimming left V 3 bases short and J 6 bases short, with 14 bases between. The CDR3 is 15 residues long. CDR3 in DNA: TGTGCCAGCAGTGAGGAGGGGGGGCCACCCGGGGAGCTGTTTTTT. Protein product: CASSEEGGPPGELFF.

J is TRBJ2-2 and V is TRBV27; D is perhaps TRBD1 (6 bases). V lost 5 bases to trimming and J lost 8 bases, with 12 bases between them. The CDR3 spans 13 residues. Germline V gene sequence: CDR1 MNHEY, CDR2 SMNVEV (reference sequence). The CDR3 nucleotides are TGTGCCAGCAGTGCCTACAGGGAAGGGGAGCTGTTTTTT. Translating it yields CASSAYREGELFF.

This chain uses TRBV11-2 with TRBJ2-7; weak D call: TRBD2 (6 bases). Germline CDR1 reads SGHAT; CDR2 reads FQNNGV. The length of the CDR3 is 16 residues. The V and J ends lost 6 bases and 7 bases respectively, with 25 bases between them. The CDR3 loop is CASRTERRGEGEEQYF. The CDR3 DNA reads TGTGCCAGCAGAACGGAGAGGCGCGGGGAAGGGGAGGAGCAGTACTTC.

The chain uses TRBV6-6 and TRBJ2-7; 14 positions match TRBD2. The ends lost 2 bases at V and 6 bases at J; junction bases unmatched: 6. This CDR3 is built from 16 residues. Germline loops: CDR1 MNHNY, CDR2 SVGAGI (reference sequence). The DNA of the CDR3 is TGTGCCAGCAGTTACAGACTAGCGGGGGGGAAACCCGAGCAGTACTTC. Amino acid sequence: CASSYRLAGGKPEQYF.

V gene TRBV6-5 combines with J gene TRBJ2-7; D perhaps matches TRBD2 (6 bases). This CDR3 contains 15 residues. V was trimmed by 6 bases and J by 3 bases, leaving 18 bases between them. Germline V lookup: CDR1 MNHEY, CDR2 SVGAGI. This CDR3 is CASSRETNLIYEQYF. The CDR3 nucleotides read TGTGCCAGCAGCCGGGAGACAAACCTTATCTACGAGCAGTACTTC.

The genes are TRBV5-6 and TRBJ1-1; possible D gene TRBD1, 5 bases. The length of the CDR3 is 14 residues. V dropped 3 bases and J dropped 4 bases, with 13 bases sitting between them. CDR1 SGHDT and CDR2 YYEEEE come from the germline V gene. CDR3 residues: CASSSWGRSTEAFF. The CDR3 DNA reads TGTGCCAGCAGCTCGTGGGGCCGGAGCACTGAAGCTTTCTTT. Full variable domain (rest looked up from reference TRBV5-6 and TRBJ1-1): DAGVTQSPTHLIKTRGQQVTLRCSPKSGHDTVSWYQQALGQGPQFIFQYYEEEERQRGNFPDRFSGHQFPNYSSELNVNALLLGDSALYLCASSSWGRSTEAFFGQGTRLTVV.

The chain employs TRBV19 and TRBJ1-2, with D maybe TRBD1 (6 bases). The CDR3 runs 12 residues. Trimming removed 5 bases from V and 8 bases from J, with 12 bases in between. The germline gives CDR1 LNHDA, CDR2 SQIVND (reference sequence). The CDR3, as DNA: TGTGCCAGTAGTTCTCAGGGGAAAGGCTACACCTTC. Its protein is CASSSQGKGYTF. The whole variable domain, filled in from reference TRBV19 and TRBJ1-2, reads DGGITQSPKYLFRKEGQNVTLSCEQNLNHDAMYWYRQDPGQGLRLIYYSQIVNDFQKGDIAEGYSVSREKKESFPLTVTSAQKNPTAFYLCASSSQGKGYTFGSGTRLTVV.

The CDR3, as DNA: TGCGCCAGCAGCTTGGTGTCTACGGGGGCAGATACGCAGTATTTT. Residues: CASSLVSTGADTQYF. The J gene is TRBJ2-3, the V gene TRBV5-1, with TRBD2 as a possible D gene (6 bases). The CDR3 totals 15 residues. The ends were cut back, 0 bases at V and 4 bases at J, with 12 bases in the middle. The germline V gene has CDR1 SGHRS and CDR2 YFSETQ. Full variable domain (rest looked up from reference TRBV5-1 and TRBJ2-3): KAGVTQTPRYLIKTRGQQVTLSCSPISGHRSVSWYQQTPGQGLQFLFEYFSETQRNKGNFPGRFSGRQFSNSRSEMNVSTLELGDSALYLCASSLVSTGADTQYFGPGTRLTVL.

The chain is built from TRBV21-1 and TRBJ2-7; TRBD1 is taken as the D call from the table, unchecked against the DNA. TRBV21-1 is reported as a pseudogene. This CDR3 is built from 15 residues. CDR3: CASSKQGRSSYEQYF. In nucleotides, the CDR3 is TGTGCCAGCAGCAAACAGGGTAGAAGCTCCTACGAGCAGTACTTC.

V gene TRBV29-1 combines with J gene TRBJ1-1; perhaps TRBD1 as D (6 bases). This CDR3 has 12 amino acids. Trimming took 4 bases from V and 0 from J, leaving 6 bases between them. CDR1 and CDR2 (germline): SQVTM, ANQGSEA. The CDR3 region has the DNA TGCAGCGTTGGACAGGTGAACACTGAAGCTTTCTTT. Protein: CSVGQVNTEAFF. Together with reference TRBV29-1 and TRBJ1-1, the CDR3 gives the full variable domain: SAVISQKPSRDICQRGTSLTIQCQVDSQVTMMFWYRQQPGQSLTLIATANQGSEATYESGFVIDKFPISRPNLTFSTLTVSNMSPEDSSIYLCSVGQVNTEAFFGQGTRLTVV.

This clone was counted only a few times. The chain links TRBV27 to TRBJ1-1; 7 bases agree with TRBD1. The CDR3 is made up of 13 amino acids. Germline values: CDR1 MNHEY, CDR2 SMNVEV (reference sequence). The V segment lost 2 bases and the J segment 5 bases; nucleotides outside the gene matches: 2. CDR3 region: CASSLPGGTEAFF. In nucleotides, the CDR3 is TGTGCCAGCAGTTTACCAGGGGGGACTGAAGCTTTCTTT.

The genes are TRBV4-2 and TRBJ2-1, with 11 bases matching TRBD2. With V trimmed by 3 bases and J by 4 bases, 5 bases remained unmatched. The CDR3 totals 16 residues. Germline lookup yields CDR1 LGHNA and CDR2 YNFKEQ. The CDR3 DNA reads as TGTGCCAGCAGCCAGGGGACTAGCGGATCGTACAATGAGCAGTTCTTC. Translation gives CASSQGTSGSYNEQFF.

The J gene is TRBJ2-3, the V gene TRBV7-2; perhaps TRBD2 as D (6 bases). Germline V CDR1 and CDR2: SGHTA, FQGNSA. The V and J ends lost 5 bases and 5 bases respectively, with 14 bases between them. The CDR3 is made up of 14 amino acids. CDR3 protein: CASSPPGVRDTQYF. DNA for the CDR3: TGTGCCAGCAGCCCCCCGGGGGTTAGAGATACGCAGTATTTT. The full variable domain, its missing parts supplied by reference TRBV7-2 and TRBJ2-3, is GAGVSQSPSNKVTEKGKDVELRCDPISGHTALYWYRQSLGQGLEFLIYFQGNSAPDKSGLPSDRFSAERTGGSVSTLTIQRTQQEDSAVYLCASSPPGVRDTQYFGPGTRLTVL.